The 12 T cell receptor beta chains in this list originate from one sample, sequenced in a study of OX40 agonist ivuxolimab in advanced cancers. Using immunoSEQ multiplex PCR, the repertoire was profiled, and TCRdb retains in-frame clones only, with some absent. The sample consists of about 13,000 clones, approximately 78% of them appearing once. The source material was CD4+ or CD8+ T cells sorted from blood, sampled in a trial of the OX40 agonist ivuxolimab. The receptors derive from an adult with an advanced solid tumor such as melanoma, head and neck, liver or kidney cancer.

V gene TRBV12-5 combines with J gene TRBJ2-1; 12 bases are shared with TRBD2. CDR3 length equals 17 residues. Looked up from germline, CDR1 is LGHNT and CDR2 is FRNRAP. The J segment lost 6 bases and the V segment lost 4 bases, leaving 10 bases of the junction unmatched. In DNA, the CDR3 is TGTGCTAGTGGTTCCAGCTCCCTAGCGGGAGGGGTCAATGAGCAGTTCTTC. Protein: CASGSSSLAGGVNEQFF.

This clone came up a few times. The chain is built from TRBV28 and TRBJ2-5, with 7 bases aligning to TRBD1. The V segment lost 6 bases and the J segment 4 bases; nucleotides outside the gene matches: 11. This CDR3 is 15 amino acids long. CDR1 is MDHEN, CDR2 SYDVKM, per germline. The CDR3 is CASRPEDRLGETQYF. CDR3 DNA sequence: TGTGCCAGCAGACCGGAGGACAGGCTTGGAGAGACCCAGTACTTC.

The chain is built from TRBV30 and TRBJ1-5, with a tentative D call TRBD1 (5 bases). This CDR3 is built from 14 residues. Germline V lookup: CDR1 GTSNPN, CDR2 SVGIG (reference sequence). V was clipped by 1 base and J by 6 bases, with 13 bases between them. The CDR3 DNA sequence: TGTGCCTGGAGTGGCTTCCCAGGGTTTCAGCCCCAGCATTTT. This encodes CAWSGFPGFQPQHF.

The chain is built from TRBV19 and TRBJ1-2; 8 bases match TRBD1. Germline V gene data show CDR1 as LNHDA and CDR2 as SQIVND (reference sequence). The CDR3 spans 15 residues. The V gene end was trimmed by 4 bases and the J gene end by 4 bases; junction bases not matched to a gene: 8. DNA for the CDR3: TGTGCCAGTAGTACGTACGGACAGGGAGCCTATGGCTACACCTTC. Its protein product is CASSTYGQGAYGYTF.

The chain combines TRBV29-1 with TRBJ2-6; D remains ambiguous. Germline values: CDR1 SQVTM, CDR2 ANQGSEA. The CDR3 runs to 16 residues. The V and J ends lost 4 bases and 6 bases respectively, with 19 bases between them. CDR3 loop: CSVGPHPHSVANVLTF. The CDR3 nucleotides are TGCAGCGTTGGGCCGCATCCCCACTCGGTGGCCAACGTCCTGACTTTC. The variable domain in full, completed from reference TRBV29-1 and TRBJ2-6, reads SAVISQKPSRDICQRGTSLTIQCQVDSQVTMMFWYRQQPGQSLTLIATANQGSEATYESGFVIDKFPISRPNLTFSTLTVSNMSPEDSSIYLCSVGPHPHSVANVLTFGAGSRLTVL.

The J gene is TRBJ2-3, the V gene TRBV15; D is unresolved. There are 15 residues in the CDR3. Trimming left V 4 bases short and J 0 bases short, with 11 bases between. Germline V gene data show CDR1 as LNHNV and CDR2 as YYDKDF (reference sequence). The CDR3 DNA reads TGTGCCACCAGCACTAGGCGAGAGAGCACAGATACGCAGTATTTT. Protein product: CATSTRRESTDTQYF. The full variable domain, with the rest looked up from reference TRBV15 and TRBJ2-3, is DAMVIQNPRYQVTQFGKPVTLSCSQTLNHNVMYWYQQKSSQAPKLLFHYYDKDFNNEADTPDNFQSRRPNTSFCFLDIRSPGLGDTAMYLCATSTRRESTDTQYFGPGTRLTVL.

The chain carries TRBV6-5 and TRBJ1-1; weak D call: TRBD1 (5 bases). Germline V gene lookup returns CDR1 MNHEY and CDR2 SVGAGI. This CDR3 region has 14 residues. V shed 3 bases and J shed 1 base, with 9 bases lying between them. The CDR3 region is CASSYRQWNTEAFF. CDR3 bases: TGTGCCAGCAGTTATCGACAGTGGAACACTGAAGCTTTCTTT.

The rearrangement links TRBV5-4 to TRBJ2-1, with D perhaps TRBD1 (5 bases). V was pared by 1 base and J by 1 base, with 12 bases between. This CDR3 has 16 residues. CDR1 and CDR2 (germline): SGHNT, YYREEE (reference sequence). This CDR3 is CASSLQGPLSYNEQFF. The CDR3 bases are TGTGCCAGCAGCTTGCAGGGTCCCCTTTCCTACAATGAGCAGTTCTTC.

The chain uses TRBV7-9 and TRBJ2-7; the D is unclear. Germline V gives CDR1 SEHNR, CDR2 FQNEAQ (reference sequence). The CDR3 contains 13 residues. V shed 2 bases and J shed 5 bases, with 10 bases lying between them. In nucleotides, the CDR3 is TGTGCCAGCAGCTTAAACCCTCAGGACGAGCAGTACTTC. This sequence encodes CASSLNPQDEQYF.

The chain has TRBV28 and TRBJ2-5; 10 bases map to TRBD1. V was pared by 3 bases and J by 4 bases, with 8 bases of the junction left unmatched. Germline V gene lookup returns CDR1 MDHEN and CDR2 SYDVKM. The CDR3 sequence is 16 residues long. The DNA of the CDR3 is TGTGCCAGCAGTTTGCGGACAGGGGGGATTGGAGAGACCCAGTACTTC. As protein: CASSLRTGGIGETQYF.

The chain carries TRBV19 and TRBJ1-5, with D maybe TRBD1 (5 bases). V lost 7 bases to trimming and J lost 0 bases, with 16 bases between them. The CDR3 loop spans 16 amino acids. Germline V gives CDR1 LNHDA, CDR2 SQIVND (reference sequence). The CDR3 loop reads CASMPQGESSNQPQHF. DNA of the CDR3: TGTGCCAGTATGCCTCAGGGAGAGAGTAGCAATCAGCCCCAGCATTTT.

This clone has only one observation. The rearrangement links TRBV4-2 to TRBJ2-5, with 8 bases fitting TRBD2. CDR3 length: 16 amino acids. J gave up 2 bases and V 0 bases, and 5 bases lay outside the gene matches. The germline gives CDR1 LGHNA, CDR2 YNFKEQ. The DNA for the CDR3 is TGTGCCAGCAGCCAAGAAACTAGCGGATTACAAGAGACCCAGTACTTC. Amino acids: CASSQETSGLQETQYF.